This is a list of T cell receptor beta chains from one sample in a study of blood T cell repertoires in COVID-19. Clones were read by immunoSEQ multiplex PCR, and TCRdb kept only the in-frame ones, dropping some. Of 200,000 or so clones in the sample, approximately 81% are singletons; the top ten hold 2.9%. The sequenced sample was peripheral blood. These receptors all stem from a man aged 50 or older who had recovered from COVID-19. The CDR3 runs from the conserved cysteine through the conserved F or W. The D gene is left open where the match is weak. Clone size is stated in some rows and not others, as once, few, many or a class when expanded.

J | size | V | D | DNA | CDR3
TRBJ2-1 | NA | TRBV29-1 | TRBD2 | TGCAGCGTCCGGACTAGCGGGAGGGGTTATGAGCAGTTCTTC | CSVRTSGRGYEQFF
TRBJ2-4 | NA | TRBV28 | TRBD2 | TGTGCCAGCAGTTTGCCTAGCGGGAGTATTCAGTACTTC | CASSLPSGSIQYF
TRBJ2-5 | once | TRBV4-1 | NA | TGCGCCAGCAGCCAAGATATTAGCAGAGAGACCCAGTACTTC | CASSQDISRETQYF
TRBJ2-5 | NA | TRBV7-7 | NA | TGTGCCAGCAGCAGACGGGGTACCCAAGAGACCCAGTACTTC | CASSRRGTQETQYF
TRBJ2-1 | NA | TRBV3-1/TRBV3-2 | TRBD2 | TGTGCCAGCAGCCAAGAGCCGGGACTACCCTCGGATGAGCAGTTCTTC | CASSQEPGLPSDEQFF
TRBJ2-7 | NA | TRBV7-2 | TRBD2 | TGTGCCAGCAGTTCGTTGACTAGCGGGAGAAGGAACGAGCAGTACTTC | CASSSLTSGRRNEQYF
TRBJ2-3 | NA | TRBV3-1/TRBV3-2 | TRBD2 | TGTGCCAGCAGCCGAATTAGCGGGAGCGATACGGATACGCAGTATTTT | CASSRISGSDTDTQYF
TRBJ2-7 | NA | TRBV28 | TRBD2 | TGTGCCAGCAGCCGTACTAGCGCCCGAGCGTTATACGAGCAGTACTTC | CASSRTSARALYEQYF
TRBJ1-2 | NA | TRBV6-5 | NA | TGTGCCAGCAGTTACTCGTTGCGGAGGGGAGAAGGCTACACCTTC | CASSYSLRRGEGYTF
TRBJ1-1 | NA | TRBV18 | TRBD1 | TGTGCCAGCTCAGTACAGGGGGTCAGGAGCACTGAAGCTTTCTTT | CASSVQGVRSTEAFF
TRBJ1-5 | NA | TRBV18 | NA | TGTGCCAGCTCACCACGACAGTCCACCGGAGATAGCAATCAGCCCCAGCATTTT | CASSPRQSTGDSNQPQHF
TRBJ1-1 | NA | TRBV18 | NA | TGTGCCAGCTCGCCCTCCGCGGGACGCGAAGCTTTCTTT | CASSPSAGREAFF
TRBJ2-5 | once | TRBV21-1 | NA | TGTGCCAGCAGCAGACTTCCGGGACAGCCACAAGAGACCCAGTACTTC | CASSRLPGQPQETQYF
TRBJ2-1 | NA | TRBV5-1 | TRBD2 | TGCGCCAGCAGCCCCACTAGCGGATACAATGAGCAGTTCTTC | CASSPTSGYNEQFF
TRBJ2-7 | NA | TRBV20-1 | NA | TGCAGTGCTAGTGGGACAAAATCCTACGAGCAGTACTTC | CSASGTKSYEQYF
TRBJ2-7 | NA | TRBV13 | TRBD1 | TGTGCCAGCAGCTTAGGACAGGGGGCGTACGAGCAGTACTTC | CASSLGQGAYEQYF
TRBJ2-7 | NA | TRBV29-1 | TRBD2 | TGCAGCGTCCACGCCTTCTCCGCAGCGGGAGCATACGAGCAGTACTTC | CSVHAFSAAGAYEQYF
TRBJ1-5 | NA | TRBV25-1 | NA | TGTGCCAGCAGTGATTATAGCAATCAGCCCCAGCATTTT | CASSDYSNQPQHF
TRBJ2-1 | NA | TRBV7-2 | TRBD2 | TGTGCCAGCAGCCTTCTAGCGGGAGGGCCCAATGAGCAGTTCTTC | CASSLLAGGPNEQFF
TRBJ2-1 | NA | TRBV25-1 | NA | TGTGCCAGCACCCTCTCGGGGGTTTCCTACAATGAGCAGTTCTTC | CASTLSGVSYNEQFF
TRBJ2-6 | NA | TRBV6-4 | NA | TGTGCCAGCAGTGACTCCGTCTCTGGGGCCAACGTCCTGACTTTC | CASSDSVSGANVLTF
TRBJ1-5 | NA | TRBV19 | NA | TGTGCCAGCCGAAAGACCGGGACAAATCAGCCCCAGCATTTT | CASRKTGTNQPQHF
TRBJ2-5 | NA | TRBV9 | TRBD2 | TGTGCCAGCAGCGTAGCTACCGGGGCTAGCGGGAGCGAGACCCAGTACTTC | CASSVATGASGSETQYF
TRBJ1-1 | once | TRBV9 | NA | TGTGCCAGCAGCGTAGGGCAGGTGAACACTGAAGCTTTCTTT | CASSVGQVNTEAFF
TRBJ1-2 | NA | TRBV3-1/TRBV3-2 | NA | TGTGCCAGCAGCTACTCAGGCCGTAACTATGGCTACACCTTC | CASSYSGRNYGYTF
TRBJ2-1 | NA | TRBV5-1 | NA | TGCGCCAGCACCCCCTTGGGGGGATACAATGAGCAGTTCTTC | CASTPLGGYNEQFF
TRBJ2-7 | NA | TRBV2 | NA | TGTGCCAGCAGTGTAGACAGAACCAACTACGAGCAGTACTTC | CASSVDRTNYEQYF
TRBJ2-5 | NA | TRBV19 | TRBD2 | TGTGCCAGTAGTCCGACTAGCGGGAGACTTGAGACCCAGTACTTC | CASSPTSGRLETQYF
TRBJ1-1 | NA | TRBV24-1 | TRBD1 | TGTGCCACCAGTGACGGGGACAGGGTTCGATCGGGTACTGAAGCTTTCTTT | CATSDGDRVRSGTEAFF
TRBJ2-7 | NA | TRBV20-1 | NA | TGCAGTGCTAGAAGAGTCTCCGAGCAGTACTTC | CSARRVSEQYF
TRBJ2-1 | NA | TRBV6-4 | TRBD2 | TGTGCCAGCAGTGACTCGATAGGCGGGAGGGCTCGGCAGTTCTTC | CASSDSIGGRARQFF
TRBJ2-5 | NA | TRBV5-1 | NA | TGCGCCAGCAGCTTCACAGGGTTACAAGAGACCCAGTACTTC | CASSFTGLQETQYF
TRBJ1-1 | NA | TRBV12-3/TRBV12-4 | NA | TGTGCCAGCAGGAGAGAACTCGGAGATGAAGCTTTCTTT | CASRRELGDEAFF
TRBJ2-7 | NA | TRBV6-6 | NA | TGTGCCAGCAGGGAGGCCTACGAGCAGTACTTC | CASREAYEQYF
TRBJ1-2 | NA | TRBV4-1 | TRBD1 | TGCGCCAGCAGCCCAGGGGGCGGCTATGGCTACACCTTC | CASSPGGGYGYTF